Reported below is one T cell receptor (beta chain). Method: immunoSEQ multiplex PCR; TCRdb's copy keeps in-frame clones and lacks some. This table holds 40,000 to 60,000 clones, approximately 86% found once. This record comes from a study of control samples from healthy donors and cancer patients. Material for sequencing was PBMCs. The sequence derives from a woman aged 45-60 years with lung cancer.

The CDR3 DNA reads TGTGCCACCAGCAGAGATTTTACAGTCCTATCTGGCTACACCTTC. Its translation is CATSRDFTVLSGYTF. V and J are TRBV15 and TRBJ1-2; D not certain. The CDR3 extends over 15 amino acids. Germline V gene lookup returns CDR1 LNHNV and CDR2 YYDKDF (reference sequence). V was shortened by 0 bases and J by 7 bases, with 15 bases between the two germline ends.